This T cell receptor beta chain was obtained from a study of T cells after yellow fever vaccination. Study-wide points: Abundant contaminating clonotypes from the bulk population could appear in FACS-sorted repertoires. Subsequent booster samples again held most clones from primary vaccination (less than 98% CD4, about 90% CD8).

As to this clonotype: Its antigen is still unknown.

Template-switching 5'RACE yielded the TCR cDNA; a universal primer site and UMIs were added in the process. MiXCR, applied by TCRdb to the 5' RACE reads, yields one record per CDR3 protein. There are hundreds of thousands of distinct CDR3 sequences in the sample; roughly 12% occur only once, and about 16% lies in the top ten. The germline V and J ends were trimmed by 6 bases and 3 bases, with 12 bases remaining between them. CDR1 is MNHNY and CDR2 is SVGAGI in the germline V gene (reference sequence). The CDR3 has 13 residues. The origin of this receptor is a man aged 30 to 39 who received the YFV17D yellow fever vaccine. The rearrangement joins TRBV6-6 to TRBJ2-7; maybe TRBD2 (5 bases). This specimen consisted of PBMCs, obtained on the day of the yellow fever booster vaccination. The CDR3: CASRRGKNYEQYF. In DNA, the CDR3 is TGTGCCAGCAGAAGAGGGAAGAACTACGAGCAGTACTTC.